This TCR beta chain appears in the sequencing data of a study of CD8 T cells in ankylosing spondylitis. Overall study findings and caveats: Several highly homologous variants formed a TCR beta motif that appeared characteristic of ankylosing spondylitis blood.

Germline V lookup: CDR1 SGHRS, CDR2 YFSETQ. This CDR3 comprises 15 residues. The V and J ends lost 2 bases and 1 base, in that order; junction bases with no gene match: 5. This clonotype occurred many times. Its cognate antigen is unknown. TCRdb re-called the 5' RACE reads through MiXCR, storing one row per CDR3 protein. The data hold about 540,000 distinct CDR3 sequences, with about an eighth observed a single time. Source material: blood, either unsorted or a sorted T cell fraction (not recorded which). The receptor's source is a male donor with ankylosing spondylitis. The chain links TRBV5-1 to TRBJ1-1; TRBD1 matches 7 bases. The CDR3 DNA reads TGCGCCAGCAGCTTAACAGGGGTGAGGAACACTGAAGCTTTCTTT. Translated: CASSLTGVRNTEAFF.